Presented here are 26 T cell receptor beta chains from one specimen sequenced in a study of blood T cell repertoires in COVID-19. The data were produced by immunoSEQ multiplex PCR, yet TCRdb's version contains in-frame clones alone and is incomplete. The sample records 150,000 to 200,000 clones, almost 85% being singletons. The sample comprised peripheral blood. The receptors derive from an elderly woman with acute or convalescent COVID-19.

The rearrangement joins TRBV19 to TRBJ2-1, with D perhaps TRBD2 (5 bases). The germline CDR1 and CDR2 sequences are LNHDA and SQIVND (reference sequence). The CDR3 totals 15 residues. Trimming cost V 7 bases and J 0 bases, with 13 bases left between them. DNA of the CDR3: TGTGCCAGTAATGTCGGGGAGCTCTCCTACAATGAGCAGTTCTTC. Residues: CASNVGELSYNEQFF.

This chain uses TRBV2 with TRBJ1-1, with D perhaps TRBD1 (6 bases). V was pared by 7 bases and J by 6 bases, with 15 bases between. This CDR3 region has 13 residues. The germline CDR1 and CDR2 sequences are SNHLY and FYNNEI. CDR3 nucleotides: TGTGCCAGCATCGAGGAACAGGGTGCTGAAGCTTTCTTT. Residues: CASIEEQGAEAFF.

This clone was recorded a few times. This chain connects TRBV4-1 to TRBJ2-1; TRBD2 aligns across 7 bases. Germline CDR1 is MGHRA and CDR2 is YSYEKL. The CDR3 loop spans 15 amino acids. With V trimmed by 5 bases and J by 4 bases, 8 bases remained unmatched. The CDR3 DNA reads TGCGCCAGCAGCTTGCGGGAGTTTGGGTACAATGAGCAGTTCTTC. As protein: CASSLREFGYNEQFF.

The CDR3 here is CASSDSGRVDRPGAFF. The CDR3 DNA reads TGTGCCAGCAGTGACTCTGGCAGGGTAGACCGACCGGGAGCTTTCTTT. The gene calls are TRBV6-4 and TRBJ1-1; a weak D match, TRBD1 (5 bases). The CDR3 contains 16 residues. The germline V gene encodes CDR1 MRHNA and CDR2 SNTAGT. V gave up 0 bases and J gave up 10 bases, with 21 bases separating them.

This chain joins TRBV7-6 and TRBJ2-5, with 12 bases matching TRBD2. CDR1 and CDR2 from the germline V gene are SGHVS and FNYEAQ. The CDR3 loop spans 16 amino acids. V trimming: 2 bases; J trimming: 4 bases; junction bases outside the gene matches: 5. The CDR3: CASSLRSSGRGETQYF. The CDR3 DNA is TGTGCCAGCAGCTTACGCTCTAGCGGGAGGGGAGAGACCCAGTACTTC.

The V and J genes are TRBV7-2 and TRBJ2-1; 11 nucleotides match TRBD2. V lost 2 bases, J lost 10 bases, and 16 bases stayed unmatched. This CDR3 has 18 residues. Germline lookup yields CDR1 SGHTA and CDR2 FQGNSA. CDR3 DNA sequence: TGTGCCAGCAGCTTAAAAGGCCCCGGGACTAGCGGCGGACAGGAGCAGTTCTTC. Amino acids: CASSLKGPGTSGGQEQFF.

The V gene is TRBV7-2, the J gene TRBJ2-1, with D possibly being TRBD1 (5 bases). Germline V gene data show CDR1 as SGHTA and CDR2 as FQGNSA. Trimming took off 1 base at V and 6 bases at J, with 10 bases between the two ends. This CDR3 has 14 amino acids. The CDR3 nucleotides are TGTGCCAGCAGCTTAGTGGGGCTGGGCAATGAGCAGTTCTTC. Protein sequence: CASSLVGLGNEQFF.

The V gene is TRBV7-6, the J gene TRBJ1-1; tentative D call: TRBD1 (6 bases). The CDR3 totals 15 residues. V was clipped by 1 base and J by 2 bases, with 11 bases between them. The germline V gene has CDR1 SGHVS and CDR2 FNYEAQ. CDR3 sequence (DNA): TGTGCCAGCAGCTTAGTAGGCAGGGGAAACACTGAAGCTTTCTTT. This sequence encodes CASSLVGRGNTEAFF. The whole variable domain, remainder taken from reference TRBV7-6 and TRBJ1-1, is GAGVSQSPRYKVTKRGQDVALRCDPISGHVSLYWYRQALGQGPEFLTYFNYEAQQDKSGLPNDRFSAERPEGSISTLTIQRTEQRDSAMYRCASSLVGRGNTEAFFGQGTRLTVV.

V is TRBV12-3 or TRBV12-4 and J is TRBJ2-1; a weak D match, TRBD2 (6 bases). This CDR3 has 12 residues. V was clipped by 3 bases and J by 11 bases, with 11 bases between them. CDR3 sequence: CASSFASAKQFF. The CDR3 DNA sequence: TGTGCCAGCAGTTTTGCTAGCGCCAAGCAGTTCTTC.

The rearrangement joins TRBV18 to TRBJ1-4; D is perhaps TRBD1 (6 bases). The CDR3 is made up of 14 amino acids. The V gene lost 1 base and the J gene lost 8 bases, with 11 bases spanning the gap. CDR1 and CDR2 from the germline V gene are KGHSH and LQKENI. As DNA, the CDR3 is TGTGCCAGCTCACCACAGGGGGTTGGAGAAAAACTGTTTTTT. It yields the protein CASSPQGVGEKLFF.

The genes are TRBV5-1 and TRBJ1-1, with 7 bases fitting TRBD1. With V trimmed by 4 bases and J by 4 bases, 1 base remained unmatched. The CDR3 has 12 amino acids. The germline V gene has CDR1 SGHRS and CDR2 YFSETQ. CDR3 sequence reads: CASSDRVTEAFF. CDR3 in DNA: TGCGCCAGCAGCGACAGGGTCACTGAAGCTTTCTTT.

Here the CDR3 reads CASSPLPGLSYEQYF. The CDR3 nucleotides read TGTGCCAGCAGCCCGCTTCCGGGATTATCCTACGAGCAGTACTTC. The chain employs TRBV7-6 and TRBJ2-7; the D gene is possibly TRBD2 (5 bases). Trimming stripped 5 bases from V and 1 base from J, with 15 bases between. The CDR3 runs to 15 residues. CDR1 and CDR2 (germline): SGHVS, FNYEAQ.

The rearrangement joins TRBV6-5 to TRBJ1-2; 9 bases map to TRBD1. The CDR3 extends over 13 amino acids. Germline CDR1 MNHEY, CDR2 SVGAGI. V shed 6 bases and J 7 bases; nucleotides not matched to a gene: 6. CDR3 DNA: TGTGCCAGCAGGCGACAGGGGGAAGGTGGCTACACCTTC. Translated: CASRRQGEGGYTF.

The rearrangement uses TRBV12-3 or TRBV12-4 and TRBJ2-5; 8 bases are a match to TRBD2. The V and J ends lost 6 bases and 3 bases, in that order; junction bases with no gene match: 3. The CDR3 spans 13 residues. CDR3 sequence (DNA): TGTGCCAGCAGCCTACTAGCGGAAGAGACCCAGTACTTC. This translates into CASSLLAEETQYF.

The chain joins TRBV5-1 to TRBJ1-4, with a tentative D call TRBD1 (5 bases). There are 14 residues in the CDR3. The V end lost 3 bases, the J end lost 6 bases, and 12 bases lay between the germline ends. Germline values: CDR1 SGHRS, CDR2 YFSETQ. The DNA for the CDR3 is TGCGCCAGCAGCTCAATCGGGGGGGATGAAAAACTGTTTTTT. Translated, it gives CASSSIGGDEKLFF.

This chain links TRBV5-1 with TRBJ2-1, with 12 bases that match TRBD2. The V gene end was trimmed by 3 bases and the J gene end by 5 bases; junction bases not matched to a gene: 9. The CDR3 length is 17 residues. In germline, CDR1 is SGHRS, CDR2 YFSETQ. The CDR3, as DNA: TGCGCCAGCAGCTCCCCTGGGACTAGCGGGTTTGACAATGAGCAGTTCTTC. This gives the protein CASSSPGTSGFDNEQFF.

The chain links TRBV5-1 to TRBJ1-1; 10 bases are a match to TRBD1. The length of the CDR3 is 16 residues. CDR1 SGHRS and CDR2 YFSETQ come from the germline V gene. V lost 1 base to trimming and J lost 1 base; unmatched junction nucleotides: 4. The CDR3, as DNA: TGCGCCAGCAGCTTGAGCCGGGACAGGGGGAACACTGAAGCTTTCTTT. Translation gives CASSLSRDRGNTEAFF.

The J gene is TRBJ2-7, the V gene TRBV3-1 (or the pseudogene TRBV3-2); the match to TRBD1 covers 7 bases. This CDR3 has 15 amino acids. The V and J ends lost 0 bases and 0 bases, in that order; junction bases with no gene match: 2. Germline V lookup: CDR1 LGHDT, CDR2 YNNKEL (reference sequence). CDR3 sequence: CASSQDTGVSYEQYF. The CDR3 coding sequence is TGTGCCAGCAGCCAAGATACAGGGGTCTCCTACGAGCAGTACTTC.

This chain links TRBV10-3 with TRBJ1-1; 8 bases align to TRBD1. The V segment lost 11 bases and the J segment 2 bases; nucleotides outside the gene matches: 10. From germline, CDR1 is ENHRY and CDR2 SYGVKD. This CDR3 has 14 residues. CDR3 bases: TGTGCCGTTCGGACAGGGCTTTTTAACACTGAAGCTTTCTTT. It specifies CAVRTGLFNTEAFF.

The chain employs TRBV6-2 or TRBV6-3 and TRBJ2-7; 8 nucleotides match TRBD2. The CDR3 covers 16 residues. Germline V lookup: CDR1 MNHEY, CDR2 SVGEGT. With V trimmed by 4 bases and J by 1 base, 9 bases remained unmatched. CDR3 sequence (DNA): TGTGCCAGCAGTTCGGTCCTAGCGGGCTTTTCCTACGAGCAGTACTTC. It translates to CASSSVLAGFSYEQYF.

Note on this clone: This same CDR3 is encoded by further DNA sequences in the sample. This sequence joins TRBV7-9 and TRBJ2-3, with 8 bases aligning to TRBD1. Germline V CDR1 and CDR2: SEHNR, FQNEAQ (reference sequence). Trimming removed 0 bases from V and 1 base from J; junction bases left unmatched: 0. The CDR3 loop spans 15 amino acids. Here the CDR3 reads CASSLAGQGTDTQYF. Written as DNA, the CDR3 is TGTGCCAGCAGCTTAGCGGGACAGGGCACAGATACGCAGTATTTT.

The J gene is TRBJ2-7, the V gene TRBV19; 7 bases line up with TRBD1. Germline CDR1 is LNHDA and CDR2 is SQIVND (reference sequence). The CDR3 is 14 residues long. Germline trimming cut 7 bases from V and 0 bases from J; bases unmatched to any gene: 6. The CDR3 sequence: CASTTGEDSYEQYF. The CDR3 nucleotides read TGTGCCAGTACCACAGGGGAAGACTCCTACGAGCAGTACTTC.

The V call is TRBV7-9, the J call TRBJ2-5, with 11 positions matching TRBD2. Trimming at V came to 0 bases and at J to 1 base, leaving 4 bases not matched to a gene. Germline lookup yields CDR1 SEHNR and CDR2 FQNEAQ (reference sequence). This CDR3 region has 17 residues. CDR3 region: CASSLAMTSGIQETQYF. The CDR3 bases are TGTGCCAGCAGCTTAGCTATGACTAGCGGGATCCAAGAGACCCAGTACTTC.

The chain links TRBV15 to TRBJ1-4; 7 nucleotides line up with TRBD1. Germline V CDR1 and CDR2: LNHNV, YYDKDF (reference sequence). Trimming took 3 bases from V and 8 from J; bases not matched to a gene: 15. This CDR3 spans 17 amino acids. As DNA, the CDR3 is TGTGCCACCAGCAGGGAAATTTGGGACAGTGGGAGAGAAAAACTGTTTTTT. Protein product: CATSREIWDSGREKLFF.

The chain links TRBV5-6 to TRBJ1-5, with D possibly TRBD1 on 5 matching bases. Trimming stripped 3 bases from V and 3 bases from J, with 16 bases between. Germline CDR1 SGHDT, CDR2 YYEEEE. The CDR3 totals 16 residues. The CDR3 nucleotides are TGTGCCAGCAGCTGGTGGGACGGAGGGGCCAATCAGCCCCAGCATTTT. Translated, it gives CASSWWDGGANQPQHF.

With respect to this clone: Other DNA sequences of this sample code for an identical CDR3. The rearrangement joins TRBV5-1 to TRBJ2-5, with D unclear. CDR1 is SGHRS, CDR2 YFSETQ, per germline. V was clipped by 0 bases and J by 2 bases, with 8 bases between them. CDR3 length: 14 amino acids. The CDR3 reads CASSLGPDQETQYF. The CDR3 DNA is TGCGCCAGCAGCTTGGGCCCAGATCAAGAGACCCAGTACTTC.